One and the same sample provided the 27 T cell receptor beta chains below, sequenced in a study of identical twins. One entry per CDR3 protein results from TCRdb running MiXCR on the 5' RACE reads. The table shows approximately 630,000 distinct CDR3 sequences, with around 7.5% occurring only once. The same data also went into a second study, on yellow fever vaccine responses in identical twins.

Sequenced material: PBMCs. The receptors shown here come from a woman aged 18-30 years in good health.

This clonotype appeared a few times. This chain connects TRBV18 to TRBJ1-2, with 7 bases that match TRBD1. The CDR3 is 13 residues long. CDR1 and CDR2 from the germline V gene are KGHSH and LQKENI. V lost 8 bases, J lost 4 bases, and 7 bases stayed unmatched. The CDR3 loop reads CASPGRGLYGYTF. CDR3 in DNA: TGTGCCAGCCCCGGGAGGGGGCTCTATGGCTACACCTTC.

This clonotype was picked up a small number of times. The chain links TRBV10-3 to TRBJ1-6; no reliable D call. CDR1 and CDR2 from the germline V gene are ENHRY and SYGVKD. V was shortened by 9 bases and J by 7 bases, with 10 bases between the two germline ends. The CDR3 runs 12 residues. The CDR3 spells CAIGSGNSPLHF. The CDR3 DNA is TGTGCCATAGGCAGCGGGAATTCACCCCTCCACTTT.

This clonotype was seen a few times. CDR3 amino acids: CASSLYVGGGTGELFF. Written as DNA, the CDR3 is TGTGCCAGCAGTTTATATGTGGGTGGGGGGACCGGGGAGCTGTTTTTT. The chain combines TRBV12-3 or TRBV12-4 with TRBJ2-2; the D gene is possibly TRBD2 (6 bases). CDR3 length: 16 residues. The ends were cut back, 2 bases at V and 5 bases at J, with 15 bases in the middle.

J is TRBJ2-1 and V is TRBV11-2; TRBD2 is a possible D gene (5 bases). CDR1 is SGHAT and CDR2 is FQNNGV in the germline V gene. The CDR3 has 15 residues. V lost 2 bases to trimming and J lost 7 bases, with 15 bases between them. The CDR3 loop is CASSLFSLGGNEQFF. Written as DNA, the CDR3 is TGTGCCAGCAGCTTATTTTCCTTAGGCGGGAATGAGCAGTTCTTC.

The sample holds many counts of this clonotype. The CDR3 coding sequence is TGTGCCAGCAGCCAGCGGGAGCTTAGTTACGAGCAGTACTTC. Translated, it gives CASSQRELSYEQYF. The chain uses TRBV7-9 and TRBJ2-7, with 8 bases fitting TRBD2. This CDR3 spans 14 amino acids. The germline CDR1 and CDR2 sequences are SEHNR and FQNEAQ (reference sequence). With V trimmed by 5 bases and J by 4 bases, 7 bases remained unmatched.

On this clonotype itself: An end of the junction differs from the germline gene, which may be a read error. J is TRBJ2-1 and V is TRBV20-1, with TRBD1 matching 7 bases. This CDR3 is built from 16 residues. The germline V gene encodes CDR1 DFQATT and CDR2 SNEGSKA (reference sequence). CDR3 loop: CCARVVPGGVRNEQFF. CDR3 bases: TGCTGTGCTAGAGTAGTCCCAGGGGGAGTTAGGAATGAGCAGTTCTTC.

A few counts support this clonotype. This chain connects TRBV12-3 or TRBV12-4 to TRBJ1-6; 7 bases are a match to TRBD1. This CDR3 contains 15 residues. Trimming cost V 5 bases and J 2 bases; bases outside gene matches: 3. CDR3 in amino acids: CASSRTGTYNSPLHF. Here the CDR3 DNA reads TGTGCCAGCAGTAGGACAGGAACCTATAATTCACCCCTCCACTTT.

This clonotype was found many times. The chain has TRBV29-1 and TRBJ2-1, with D possibly being TRBD1 (6 bases). Trimming removed 4 bases from V and 2 bases from J, with 15 bases in between. This CDR3 has 15 residues. Germline-derived CDR1 and CDR2 are SQVTM and ANQGSEA. CDR3 region: CSVVPDRITYNEQFF. The CDR3 DNA is TGCAGCGTTGTACCGGACAGAATTACCTACAATGAGCAGTTCTTC.

The sample holds many counts of this clonotype. This chain joins TRBV12-3 or TRBV12-4 and TRBJ1-1; D gene ambiguous. V lost 4 bases to trimming and J lost 5 bases, with 11 bases between them. The CDR3 spans 13 residues. The CDR3 loop reads CASSSRIRTEAFF. The CDR3 coding sequence is TGTGCCAGCAGTTCCCGGATCCGAACTGAAGCTTTCTTT.

At least ten counts were recorded for this clonotype. The gene calls are TRBV5-1 and TRBJ1-1; D perhaps matches TRBD1 (5 bases). The length of the CDR3 is 14 residues. Trimming took off 4 bases at V and 1 base at J, with 11 bases between the two ends. Per germline, CDR1 SGHRS and CDR2 YFSETQ. In DNA, the CDR3 is TGCGCCAGCAGCCGCCTGGACACGAACACTGAAGCTTTCTTT. It encodes CASSRLDTNTEAFF.

This clonotype was seen ten or more times. The chain couples TRBV6-5 to TRBJ1-2; no definite D call. The CDR3 spans 13 residues. The germline V and J ends were trimmed by 4 bases and 5 bases, with 11 bases remaining between them. Germline CDR1 reads MNHEY; CDR2 reads SVGAGI. This chain's CDR3 is CASSSMDGYGYTF. CDR3 in DNA: TGTGCCAGCAGTTCCATGGACGGTTATGGCTACACCTTC.

This clonotype was seen a handful of times. The genes are TRBV12-3 or TRBV12-4 and TRBJ1-5, with D possibly matching TRBD1 (6 bases). The germline V and J ends were trimmed by 6 bases and 7 bases, with 16 bases remaining between them. This CDR3 has 14 residues. Written as DNA, the CDR3 is TGTGCCAGCAGATACAGGGAGGGAAGCCAGCCCCAGCATTTT. Translating gives CASRYREGSQPQHF.

This chain uses TRBV12-3 or TRBV12-4 with TRBJ2-7; 8 bases agree with TRBD2. V shed 7 bases and J 4 bases; nucleotides not matched to a gene: 15. The CDR3 is made up of 16 amino acids. In DNA, the CDR3 is TGTGCCAGCACCCGGGGGGGGGGAAAGAACTCATACGAGCAGTACTTC. Protein product: CASTRGGGKNSYEQYF.

V gene TRBV2 combines with J gene TRBJ1-5; D uncertain. V lost 8 bases and J 0 bases, leaving 8 bases between the germline ends. Germline-derived CDR1 and CDR2 are SNHLY and FYNNEI. The CDR3 is 13 residues long. The CDR3: CASGSYSNQPQHF. The CDR3 nucleotides read TGTGCCAGCGGGTCGTATAGCAATCAGCCCCAGCATTTT.

The chain links TRBV14 to TRBJ2-1; D gene uncertain. Trimming took off 3 bases at V and 0 bases at J, with 9 bases between the two ends. This CDR3 contains 15 residues. Germline values: CDR1 SGHDN, CDR2 FVKESK. The CDR3 DNA reads TGTGCCAGCAGCCAGCATTTGAGCTCCTACAATGAGCAGTTCTTC. Protein product: CASSQHLSSYNEQFF.

This clonotype was counted between two and nine times. The chain recombines TRBV20-1 with TRBJ2-5; D is possibly TRBD1 or TRBD2 (5 bases each). The CDR3 loop spans 15 amino acids. Germline V CDR1 and CDR2: DFQATT, SNEGSKA (reference sequence). The ends were cut back, 5 bases at V and 0 bases at J, with 16 bases in the middle. The CDR3 is CSAPQVRGYQETQYF. CDR3 bases: TGCAGTGCTCCTCAAGTTCGGGGCTACCAAGAGACCCAGTACTTC.

This clonotype was observed a handful of times. The chain links TRBV24-1 to TRBJ2-7; no reliable D call. Germline assignment: CDR1 KGHDR and CDR2 SFDVKD. V lost 9 bases, J lost 7 bases, and 12 bases lay in between. The CDR3 extends over 11 amino acids. This CDR3 is CATEYFGEQYF. The DNA for the CDR3 is TGTGCCACCGAGTACTTTGGAGAGCAGTACTTC.

This clonotype was seen repeatedly, ten times or more. The rearrangement uses TRBV7-9 and TRBJ2-5; 7 nucleotides match TRBD2. V was pared by 4 bases and J by 5 bases, with 13 bases of the junction left unmatched. CDR1 is SEHNR and CDR2 is FQNEAQ in the germline V gene (reference sequence). This CDR3 contains 16 residues. Written as DNA, the CDR3 is TGTGCCAGCAGCTCAAGACTAGCAGGAGGATTGGAGACCCAGTACTTC. Its translation: CASSSRLAGGLETQYF. Based on the CDR3 plus reference TRBV7-9 and TRBJ2-5, the full variable domain is DTGVSQNPRHKITKRGQNVTFRCDPISEHNRLYWYRQTLGQGPEFLTYFQNEAQLEKSRLLSDRFSAERPKGSFSTLEIQRTEQGDSAMYLCASSSRLAGGLETQYFGPGTRLLVL.

This rearrangement joins TRBV28 to TRBJ2-7; D may match TRBD1 or TRBD2 (6 bases each). V lost 7 bases, J lost 5 bases, and 18 bases lay in between. CDR1 and CDR2 from the germline V gene are MDHEN and SYDVKM. This CDR3 comprises 14 residues. This CDR3 reads CASIPIGGRNEQYF. CDR3 in DNA: TGTGCCAGCATCCCAATTGGGGGGCGGAACGAGCAGTACTTC.

V usage is TRBV19 and J usage is TRBJ2-2, with 8 bases identical to TRBD1. Unmatched junction bases numbered 13, after V lost 10 bases and J lost 3 bases. CDR1 and CDR2 from the germline V gene are LNHDA and SQIVND (reference sequence). The CDR3 loop spans 16 amino acids. CDR3 coding DNA: TGTGCCACCAACTCAGGGGGCGGACGGTACACCGGGGAGCTGTTTTTT. It encodes CATNSGGGRYTGELFF.

This clonotype was recorded a few times. This chain connects TRBV20-1 to TRBJ2-1; 10 bases match TRBD1. This CDR3 is built from 12 residues. Germline V gene sequence: CDR1 DFQATT, CDR2 SNEGSKA (reference sequence). The CDR3 nucleotides read TGCAGCGCCGGGACAGGGGACAATGAGCAGTTCTTC. It yields the protein CSAGTGDNEQFF.

The chain carries TRBV20-1 and TRBJ1-1; D gene unclear. Trimming left V 6 bases short and J 1 base short, with 12 bases between. Germline V gene lookup returns CDR1 DFQATT and CDR2 SNEGSKA (reference sequence). The CDR3 contains 13 residues. The CDR3 loop reads CSAPYFGNTEAFF. In DNA, the CDR3 is TGCAGTGCCCCATACTTCGGGAACACTGAAGCTTTCTTT.

V and J are TRBV6-5 and TRBJ2-1, with D unclear. This CDR3 has 13 residues. The germline CDR1 and CDR2 sequences are MNHEY and SVGAGI. With 0 bases removed from V and 8 bases from J, the gap between germline ends came to 8 bases. The CDR3 region has the DNA TGTGCCAGCAGTTACTCTTCAGGCTATGAGCAGTTCTTC. Amino acids: CASSYSSGYEQFF.

The rearrangement joins TRBV13 to TRBJ1-1; D ambiguous. Germline V gene data show CDR1 as PRHDT and CDR2 as FYEKMQ (reference sequence). With 0 bases removed from V and 4 bases from J, the gap between germline ends came to 12 bases. This CDR3 has 15 amino acids. The CDR3 sequence: CASSLGGSNPTEAFF. Written as DNA, the CDR3 is TGTGCCAGCAGCTTAGGTGGATCAAACCCCACTGAAGCTTTCTTT.

This clonotype occurred a few times. The rearrangement joins TRBV11-1 to TRBJ1-1, with D perhaps TRBD1 (5 bases). CDR3 length equals 18 residues. Trimming pared 4 bases from V and 3 bases from J, leaving 24 bases between. CDR1 is SGHAT and CDR2 is FQDESV in the germline V gene (reference sequence). CDR3: CASSYPGGGGWKDTEAFF. CDR3 sequence (DNA): TGTGCCAGCAGCTACCCTGGGGGGGGAGGGTGGAAGGACACTGAAGCTTTCTTT.

This clonotype was detected ten times or more. The chain has TRBV10-3 and TRBJ2-1; 12 nucleotides line up with TRBD2. J was trimmed by 3 bases and V by 0 bases; bases with no gene match: 0. From germline, CDR1 is ENHRY and CDR2 SYGVKD. The length of the CDR3 is 16 residues. CDR3 loop: CAISESTSGGYNEQFF. The CDR3 nucleotides are TGTGCCATCAGTGAGTCGACTAGCGGGGGCTACAATGAGCAGTTCTTC.

This chain uses TRBV3-1 with TRBJ2-7, with TRBD2 identical over 10 bases. V was clipped by 6 bases and J by 2 bases; unmatched bases: 13. In germline, CDR1 is LGHDT, CDR2 YNNKEL (reference sequence). This CDR3 has 17 residues. The CDR3, as DNA: TGTGCCAGCAGTCATATAGCGGGGGGAAGGGGGGCCTACGAGCAGTACGTC. As protein: CASSHIAGGRGAYEQYV.